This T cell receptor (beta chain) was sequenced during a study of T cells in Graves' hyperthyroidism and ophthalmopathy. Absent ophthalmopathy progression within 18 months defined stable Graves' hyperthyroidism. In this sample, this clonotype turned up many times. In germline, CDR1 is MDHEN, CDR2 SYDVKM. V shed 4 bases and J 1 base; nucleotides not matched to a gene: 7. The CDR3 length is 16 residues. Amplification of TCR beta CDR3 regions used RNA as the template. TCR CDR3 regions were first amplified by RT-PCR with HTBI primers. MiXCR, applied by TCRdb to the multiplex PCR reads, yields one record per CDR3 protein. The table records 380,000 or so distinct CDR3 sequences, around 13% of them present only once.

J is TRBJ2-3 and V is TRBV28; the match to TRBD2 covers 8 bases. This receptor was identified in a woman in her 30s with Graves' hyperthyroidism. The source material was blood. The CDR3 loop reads CASSSLTGGRTDTQYF. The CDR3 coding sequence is TGTGCCAGCAGTTCCCTGACGGGAGGGCGCACAGATACGCAGTATTTT.